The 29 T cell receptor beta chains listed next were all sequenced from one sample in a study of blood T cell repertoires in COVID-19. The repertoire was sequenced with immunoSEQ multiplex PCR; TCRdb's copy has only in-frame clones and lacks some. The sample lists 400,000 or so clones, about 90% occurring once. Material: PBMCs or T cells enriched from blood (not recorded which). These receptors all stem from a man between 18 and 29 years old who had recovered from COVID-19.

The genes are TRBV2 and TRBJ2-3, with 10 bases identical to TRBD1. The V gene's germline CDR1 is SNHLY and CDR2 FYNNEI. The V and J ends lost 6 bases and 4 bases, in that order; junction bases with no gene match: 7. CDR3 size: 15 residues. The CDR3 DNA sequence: TGTGCCAGCAGGAGACAGGGGGCGAGCCCAGATACGCAGTATTTT. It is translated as CASRRQGASPDTQYF.

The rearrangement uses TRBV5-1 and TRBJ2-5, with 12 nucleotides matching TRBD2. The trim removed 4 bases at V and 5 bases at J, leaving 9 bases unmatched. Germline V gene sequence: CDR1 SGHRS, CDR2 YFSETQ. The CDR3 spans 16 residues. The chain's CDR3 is CASSETSGSGFETQYF. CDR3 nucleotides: TGCGCCAGCAGCGAGACTAGCGGGAGTGGCTTCGAGACCCAGTACTTC.

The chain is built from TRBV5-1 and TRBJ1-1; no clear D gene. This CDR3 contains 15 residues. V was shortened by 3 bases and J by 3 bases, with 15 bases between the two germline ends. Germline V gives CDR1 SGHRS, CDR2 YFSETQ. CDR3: CASSSSGDIYTEAFF. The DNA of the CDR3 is TGCGCCAGCAGCTCTTCGGGAGACATTTACACTGAAGCTTTCTTT.

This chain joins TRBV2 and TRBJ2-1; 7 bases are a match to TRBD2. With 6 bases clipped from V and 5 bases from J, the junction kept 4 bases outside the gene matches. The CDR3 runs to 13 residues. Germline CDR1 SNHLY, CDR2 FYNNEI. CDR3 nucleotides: TGTGCCAGCAGGGACCGGGAGGACAATGAGCAGTTCTTC. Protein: CASRDREDNEQFF.

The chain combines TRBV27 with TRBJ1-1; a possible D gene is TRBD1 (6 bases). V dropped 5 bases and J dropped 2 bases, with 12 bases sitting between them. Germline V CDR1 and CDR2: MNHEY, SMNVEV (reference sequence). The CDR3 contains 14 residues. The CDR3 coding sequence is TGTGCCAGCAGTCAACTTGGGGGCAACACTGAAGCTTTCTTT. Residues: CASSQLGGNTEAFF.

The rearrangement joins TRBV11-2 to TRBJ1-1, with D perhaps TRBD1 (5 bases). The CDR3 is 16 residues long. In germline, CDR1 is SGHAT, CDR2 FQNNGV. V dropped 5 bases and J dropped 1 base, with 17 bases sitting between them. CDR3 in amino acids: CASSNQGRTRNTEAFF. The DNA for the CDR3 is TGTGCCAGCAGCAATCAAGGACGGACAAGGAACACTGAAGCTTTCTTT.

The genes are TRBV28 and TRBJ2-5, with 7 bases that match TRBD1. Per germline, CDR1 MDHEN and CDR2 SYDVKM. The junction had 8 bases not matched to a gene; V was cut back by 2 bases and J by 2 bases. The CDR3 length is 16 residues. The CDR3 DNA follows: TGTGCCAGCAGTTTAAAAGGGGCAGGGGGTCAAGAGACCCAGTACTTC. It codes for CASSLKGAGGQETQYF.

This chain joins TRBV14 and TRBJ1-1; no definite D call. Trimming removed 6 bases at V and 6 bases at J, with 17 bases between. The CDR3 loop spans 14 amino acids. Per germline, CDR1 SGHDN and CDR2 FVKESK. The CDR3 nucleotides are TGTGCCAGCAGACGACCTCCTCCGGGAGCTGAAGCTTTCTTT. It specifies CASRRPPPGAEAFF.

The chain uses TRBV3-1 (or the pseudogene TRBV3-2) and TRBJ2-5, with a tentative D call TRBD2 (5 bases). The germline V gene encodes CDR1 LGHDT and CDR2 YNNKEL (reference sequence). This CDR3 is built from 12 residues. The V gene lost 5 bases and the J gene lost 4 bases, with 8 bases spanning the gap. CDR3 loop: CASSWEIETQYF. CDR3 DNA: TGTGCCAGCAGCTGGGAGATAGAGACCCAGTACTTC.

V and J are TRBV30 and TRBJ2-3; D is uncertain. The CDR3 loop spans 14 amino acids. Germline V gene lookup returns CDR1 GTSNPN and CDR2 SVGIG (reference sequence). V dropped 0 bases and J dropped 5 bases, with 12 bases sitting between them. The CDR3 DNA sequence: TGTGCCTGGAGTGTAACTGATACCGGAGATACGCAGTATTTT. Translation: CAWSVTDTGDTQYF.

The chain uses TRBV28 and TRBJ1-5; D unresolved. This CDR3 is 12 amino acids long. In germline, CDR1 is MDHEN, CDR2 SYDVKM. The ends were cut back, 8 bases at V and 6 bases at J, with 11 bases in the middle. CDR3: CASSSGFQPQHF. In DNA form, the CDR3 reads TGTGCCAGCTCCTCCGGGTTTCAGCCCCAGCATTTT.

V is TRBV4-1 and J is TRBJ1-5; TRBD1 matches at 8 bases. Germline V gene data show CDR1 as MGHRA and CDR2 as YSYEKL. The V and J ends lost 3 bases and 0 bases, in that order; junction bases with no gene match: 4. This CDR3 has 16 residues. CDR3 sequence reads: CASSHHTGGSNQPQHF. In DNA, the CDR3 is TGCGCCAGCAGCCATCATACAGGGGGTAGCAATCAGCCCCAGCATTTT.

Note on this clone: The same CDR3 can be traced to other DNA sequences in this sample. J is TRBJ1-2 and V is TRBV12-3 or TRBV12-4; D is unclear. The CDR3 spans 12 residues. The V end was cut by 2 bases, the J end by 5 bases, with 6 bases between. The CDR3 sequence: CASSLRGYGYTF. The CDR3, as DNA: TGTGCCAGCAGTTTACGGGGATATGGCTACACCTTC.

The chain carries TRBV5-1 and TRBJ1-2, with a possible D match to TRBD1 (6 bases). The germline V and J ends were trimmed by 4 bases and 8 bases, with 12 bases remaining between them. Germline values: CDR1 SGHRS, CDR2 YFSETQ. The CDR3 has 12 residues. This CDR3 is CASSVTGRGYTF. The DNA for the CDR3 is TGCGCCAGCAGCGTTACAGGGAGAGGCTACACCTTC.

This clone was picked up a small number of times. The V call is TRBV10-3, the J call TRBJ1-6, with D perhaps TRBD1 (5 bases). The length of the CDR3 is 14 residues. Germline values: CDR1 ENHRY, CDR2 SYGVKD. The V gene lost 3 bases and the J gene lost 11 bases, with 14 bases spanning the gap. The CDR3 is CAISDSRAETPLHF. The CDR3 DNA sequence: TGTGCCATCAGTGATTCCAGGGCCGAGACACCCCTCCACTTT.

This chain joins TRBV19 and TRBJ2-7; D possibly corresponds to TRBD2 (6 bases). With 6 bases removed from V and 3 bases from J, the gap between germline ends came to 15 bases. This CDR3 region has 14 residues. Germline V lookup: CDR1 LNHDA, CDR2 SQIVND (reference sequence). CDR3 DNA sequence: TGTGCCAGTAGGCCGAGGGGAGGTGGCTACGAGCAGTACTTC. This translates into CASRPRGGGYEQYF.

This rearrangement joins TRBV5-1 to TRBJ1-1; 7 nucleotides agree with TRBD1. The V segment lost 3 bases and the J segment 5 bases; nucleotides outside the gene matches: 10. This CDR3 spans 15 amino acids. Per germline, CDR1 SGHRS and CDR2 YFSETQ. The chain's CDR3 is CASSYTEGARTEAFF. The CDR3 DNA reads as TGCGCCAGCAGCTACACGGAGGGGGCGCGGACTGAAGCTTTCTTT.

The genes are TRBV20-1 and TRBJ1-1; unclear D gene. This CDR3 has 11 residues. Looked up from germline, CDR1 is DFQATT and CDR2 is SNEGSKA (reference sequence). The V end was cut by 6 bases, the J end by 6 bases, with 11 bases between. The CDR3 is CSANSVPEAFF. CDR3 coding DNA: TGCAGTGCCAATTCGGTACCTGAAGCTTTCTTT.

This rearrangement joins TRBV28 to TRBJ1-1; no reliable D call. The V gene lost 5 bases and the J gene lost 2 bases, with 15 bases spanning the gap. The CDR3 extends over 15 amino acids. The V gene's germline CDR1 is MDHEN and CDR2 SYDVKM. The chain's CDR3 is CASSQILPGNTEAFF. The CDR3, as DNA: TGTGCCAGCAGTCAGATCCTACCAGGAAACACTGAAGCTTTCTTT.

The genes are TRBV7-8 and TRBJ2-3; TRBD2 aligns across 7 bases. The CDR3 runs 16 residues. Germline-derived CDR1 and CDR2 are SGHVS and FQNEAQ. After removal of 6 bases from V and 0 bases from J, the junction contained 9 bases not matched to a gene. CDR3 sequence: CASSVGEGTSTDTQYF. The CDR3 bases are TGTGCCAGCAGTGTCGGGGAGGGGACTAGCACAGATACGCAGTATTTT.

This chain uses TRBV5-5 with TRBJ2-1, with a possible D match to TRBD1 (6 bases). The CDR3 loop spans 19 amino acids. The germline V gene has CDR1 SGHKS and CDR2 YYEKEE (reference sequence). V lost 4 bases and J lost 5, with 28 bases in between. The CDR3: CASSALAQQGHGRNNEQFF. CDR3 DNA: TGTGCCAGCAGCGCCCTTGCCCAACAGGGCCACGGCCGAAACAATGAGCAGTTCTTC.

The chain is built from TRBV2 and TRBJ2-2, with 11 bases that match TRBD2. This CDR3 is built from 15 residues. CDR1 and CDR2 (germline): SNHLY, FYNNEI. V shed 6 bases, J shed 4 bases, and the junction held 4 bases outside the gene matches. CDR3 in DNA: TGTGCCAGCAGGGAACTAGCGGGAGTCACCGGGGAGCTGTTTTTT. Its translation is CASRELAGVTGELFF.

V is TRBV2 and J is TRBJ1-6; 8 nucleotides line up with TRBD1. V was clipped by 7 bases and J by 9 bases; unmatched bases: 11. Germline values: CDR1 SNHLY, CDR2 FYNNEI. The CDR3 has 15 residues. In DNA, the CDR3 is TGTGCCAGCATCCCGGACAGGGCGGCCGGTTCACCCCTCCACTTT. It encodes CASIPDRAAGSPLHF.

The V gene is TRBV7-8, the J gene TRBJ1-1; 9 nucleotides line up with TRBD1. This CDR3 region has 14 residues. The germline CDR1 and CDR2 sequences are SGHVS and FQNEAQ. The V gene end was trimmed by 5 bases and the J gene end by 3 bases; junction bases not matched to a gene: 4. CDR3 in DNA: TGTGCCAGCAGCCGGGACAGGGTATACACTGAAGCTTTCTTT. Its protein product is CASSRDRVYTEAFF.

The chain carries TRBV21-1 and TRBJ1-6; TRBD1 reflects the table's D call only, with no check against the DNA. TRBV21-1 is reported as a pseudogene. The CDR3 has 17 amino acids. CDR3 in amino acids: CASSAGVAGTNNSPLHF. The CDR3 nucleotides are TGTGCCAGCAGCGCAGGGGTGGCGGGCACCAATAATTCACCCCTCCACTTT.

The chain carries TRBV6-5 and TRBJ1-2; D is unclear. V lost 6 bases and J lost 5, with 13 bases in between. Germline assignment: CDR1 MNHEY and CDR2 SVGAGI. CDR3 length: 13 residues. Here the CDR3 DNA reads TGTGCCAGCAGCCTAGCCTCCCTTTATGGCTACACCTTC. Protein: CASSLASLYGYTF.

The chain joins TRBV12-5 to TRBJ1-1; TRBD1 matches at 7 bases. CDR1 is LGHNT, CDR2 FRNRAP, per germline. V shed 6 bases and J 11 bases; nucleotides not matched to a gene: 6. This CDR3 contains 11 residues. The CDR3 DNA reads TGTGCTAGTGGGGCAGGGGGGTCGGCTTTCTTT. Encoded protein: CASGAGGSAFF. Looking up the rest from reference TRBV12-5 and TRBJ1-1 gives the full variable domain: DARVTQTPRHKVTEMGQEVTMRCQPILGHNTVFWYRQTMMQGLELLAYFRNRAPLDDSGMPKDRFSAEMPDATLATLKIQPSEPRDSAVYFCASGAGGSAFFGQGTRLTVV.

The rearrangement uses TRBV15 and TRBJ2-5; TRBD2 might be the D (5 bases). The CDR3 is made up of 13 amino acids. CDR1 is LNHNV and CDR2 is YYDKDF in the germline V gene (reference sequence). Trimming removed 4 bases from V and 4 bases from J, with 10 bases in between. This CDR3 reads CATSTGLGETQYF. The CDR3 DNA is TGTGCCACCAGCACAGGACTCGGAGAGACCCAGTACTTC.

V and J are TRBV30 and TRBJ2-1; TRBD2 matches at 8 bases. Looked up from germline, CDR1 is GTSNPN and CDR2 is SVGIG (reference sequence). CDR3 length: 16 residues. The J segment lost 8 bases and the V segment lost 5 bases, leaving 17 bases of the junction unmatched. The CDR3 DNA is TGTGCCTGGGCCCGTGGAGCGGGAGTAGGTGAGGATGAGCAGTTCTTC. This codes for CAWARGAGVGEDEQFF.